The 8 T cell receptor beta chains reported below all come from one sample, sequenced in a study of blood T cells in healthy people across ages. A J-beta primer mix and a sample-barcoded 5' primer were used in a second PCR of about 7 to 12 cycles. TCRdb analysed the 5' RACE reads with MiXCR anew, one entry per CDR3 protein. The data hold about 800,000 distinct CDR3 sequences, with 58% observed a single time. Sequencing was carried out using blood. These receptors all stem from a man younger than 45 in good health.

V and J are TRBV10-3 and TRBJ2-7; D might be TRBD1 (5 bases). CDR3 length equals 13 residues. Germline loops: CDR1 ENHRY, CDR2 SYGVKD. Trimming pared 6 bases from V and 4 bases from J, leaving 13 bases between. CDR3 loop: CAIRDSPGYEQYF. The CDR3 DNA reads TGTGCCATCAGAGACTCGCCAGGGTACGAGCAGTACTTC.

The chain couples TRBV20-1 to TRBJ2-7, with D perhaps TRBD2 (6 bases). The CDR3 has 12 amino acids. V gave up 3 bases and J gave up 4 bases, with 10 bases separating them. Germline lookup yields CDR1 DFQATT and CDR2 SNEGSKA (reference sequence). The CDR3: CSASAAGYEQYF. The CDR3 DNA is TGCAGTGCTAGTGCCGCGGGGTACGAGCAGTACTTC.

The chain employs TRBV9 and TRBJ2-1, with TRBD2 matching over 9 bases. Germline CDR1 and CDR2: SGDLS and YYNGEE. The CDR3 loop spans 16 amino acids. Trimming cost V 2 bases and J 10 bases; bases outside gene matches: 13. CDR3 region: CASSVDPGLAVAEQFF. The CDR3 coding sequence is TGTGCCAGCAGCGTGGATCCGGGACTAGCCGTTGCGGAGCAGTTCTTC.

This clonotype was observed many times. The chain combines TRBV28 with TRBJ2-7, with 11 bases lining up with TRBD1. The CDR3 is made up of 15 amino acids. With V trimmed by 4 bases and J by 3 bases, 5 bases remained unmatched. The germline V gene has CDR1 MDHEN and CDR2 SYDVKM. CDR3 bases: TGTGCCAGCAGTTCATCCGGGACAGGGGGCTACGAGCAGTACTTC. Protein sequence: CASSSSGTGGYEQYF.

This clonotype was seen a single time. The chain uses TRBV5-5 and TRBJ1-4; D gene unclear. The germline gives CDR1 SGHKS, CDR2 YYEKEE (reference sequence). The CDR3 is made up of 16 amino acids. V lost 2 bases, J lost 0 bases, and 11 bases lay in between. The CDR3 region is CASSFTGPPTNEKLFF. CDR3 nucleotides: TGTGCCAGCAGCTTTACCGGACCCCCAACTAATGAAAAACTGTTTTTT.

This clonotype has a single count. This chain links TRBV6-2 or TRBV6-3 with TRBJ1-4; tentatively, D is TRBD1 (5 bases). Trimming left V 4 bases short and J 13 bases short, with 22 bases between. CDR1 is MNHEY, CDR2 SVGEGT, per germline. The CDR3 has 15 amino acids. Here the CDR3 DNA reads TGTGCCAGCAGTTCGGGCTACAGGTCGGAGCGTGGACTGTTTTTT. The encoded protein is CASSSGYRSERGLFF.

The chain uses TRBV20-1 and TRBJ2-3, with TRBD2 matching 14 bases. The J segment lost 6 bases and the V segment lost 6 bases, leaving 11 bases of the junction unmatched. This CDR3 region has 16 residues. Germline CDR1 reads DFQATT; CDR2 reads SNEGSKA (reference sequence). As DNA, the CDR3 is TGCAGTGCCCCTGGACTAGCGGGGGGTCCGAGCGATACGCAGTATTTT. This translates into CSAPGLAGGPSDTQYF.

This chain connects TRBV2 to TRBJ1-2; D unresolved. Germline CDR1 SNHLY, CDR2 FYNNEI. Trimming took off 4 bases at V and 4 bases at J, with 10 bases between the two ends. This CDR3 contains 13 residues. The CDR3 DNA is TGTGCCAGCAGTGTCCAACCACTCTATGGCTACACCTTC. This encodes CASSVQPLYGYTF.